The rows below give T cell receptor beta chains drawn from one sample of a study of cytomegalovirus exposure and HLA in healthy donors. Generated by immunoSEQ multiplex PCR, the TCRdb table keeps only in-frame clones and is missing some. The sample includes about 110,000 clones, 55% to 70% of them seen just once. Material for sequencing was PBMCs. The receptors shown here come from a woman in her twenties or thirties in good health and CMV-seronegative. The CDR3 runs from the conserved cysteine through the conserved F or W. D genes are given only for firm matches. Rows may omit the clone size; those that give it use once, few, many or a size class.

D,size,V,J,CDR3,DNA
.,.,TRBV6-5,TRBJ1-6,CASSYYRRGSPLHF,TGTGCCAGCAGTTACTACAGGCGGGGTTCACCCCTCCACTTT
TRBD1,.,TRBV19,TRBJ1-2,CASSIARTGDNYGYTF,TGTGCCAGTAGTATAGCCAGGACAGGGGATAACTATGGCTACACCTTC
TRBD1,.,TRBV7-9,TRBJ2-7,CASREGGTGSYEQYF,TGTGCCAGCAGAGAAGGCGGGACAGGGTCTTACGAGCAGTACTTC
.,.,TRBV12-1,TRBJ2-1,CASSFGASYSGNEQFF,TGTGCCAGCAGCTTTGGAGCTAGCTACTCCGGAAATGAGCAGTTCTTC
TRBD1,.,TRBV6-1,TRBJ1-5,CASSGDRGDQPQHF,TGTGCCAGCAGTGGCGACAGGGGAGATCAGCCCCAGCATTTT
TRBD1,few,TRBV7-8,TRBJ1-5,CASSSTGTGFQPQHF,TGTGCCAGCAGCTCAACCGGGACAGGGTTTCAGCCCCAGCATTTT
.,.,TRBV5-1,TRBJ2-1,CASSLGPSRTYNEQFF,TGCGCCAGCAGCTTAGGGCCTAGCAGAACCTACAATGAGCAGTTCTTC
.,.,TRBV25-1,TRBJ2-5,CASSDLHYRQETQYF,TGTGCCAGCAGTGACCTGCACTACCGCCAAGAGACCCAGTACTTC
TRBD1,few,TRBV29-1,TRBJ2-5,CSAKGHRGIQETQYF,TGCAGCGCCAAAGGGCACAGGGGGATCCAAGAGACCCAGTACTTC
.,.,TRBV11-1,TRBJ2-3,CASSLIRTPSGTQYF,TGTGCCAGCAGCCTTATTAGGACTCCTTCCGGGACGCAGTATTTT
.,.,TRBV5-1,TRBJ2-7,CASSFTGQLSSYEQYF,TGCGCCAGCAGCTTTACCGGACAGCTGAGCTCCTACGAGCAGTACTTC
TRBD2,once,TRBV6-1,TRBJ2-1,CASSQTSGSYNEQFF,TGTGCCAGCAGTCAAACTAGCGGCTCCTACAATGAGCAGTTCTTC
.,.,TRBV4-1,TRBJ2-7,CASSQDHPGRGYEQYF,TGCGCCAGCAGCCAAGATCACCCCGGCAGGGGCTACGAGCAGTACTTC
TRBD1,few,TRBV28,TRBJ1-2,CASSQPGQGNGYTF,TGTGCCAGCAGTCAACCGGGACAGGGGAATGGCTACACCTTC
.,.,TRBV28,TRBJ2-1,CASSSYTGEQFF,TGTGCCAGCAGTTCCTATACCGGTGAGCAGTTCTTC
.,.,TRBV5-6,TRBJ2-3,CASSARLLSTDTQYF,TGTGCCAGCAGCGCGCGACTTCTTAGCACAGATACGCAGTATTTT
.,.,TRBV28,TRBJ2-7,CASIKAGISYEQYF,TGTGCCAGCATCAAGGCAGGGATCTCCTACGAGCAGTACTTC
.,.,TRBV7-3,TRBJ2-6,CASSLGPTSYSGANVLTF,TGTGCCAGCAGCTTAGGCCCCACAAGTTACTCTGGGGCCAACGTCCTGACTTTC
TRBD2,few,TRBV4-3,TRBJ2-5,CASSQTLAGVETQYF,TGCGCCAGCAGCCAAACCCTAGCGGGGGTGGAGACCCAGTACTTC
.,.,TRBV7-2,TRBJ2-7,CASSLYGGGSSYEQYF,TGTGCCAGCAGCTTATATGGAGGGGGCAGCTCCTACGAGCAGTACTTC
TRBD2,.,TRBV2,TRBJ2-1,CASSDRTSDYNEQFF,TGTGCCAGCAGTGACAGGACTAGCGATTACAATGAGCAGTTCTTC
.,.,TRBV2,TRBJ1-1,CAIRQAKVFF,TGTGCCATCCGACAGGCCAAGGTTTTCTTT
TRBD1,.,TRBV28,TRBJ1-4,CASTSGGLTNEKLFF,TGTGCCAGCACGTCAGGGGGTTTGACTAATGAAAAACTGTTTTTT
.,.,TRBV4-3,TRBJ2-3,CASSHEAHPSTDTQYF,TGCGCCAGCAGCCACGAGGCCCATCCTAGCACAGATACGCAGTATTTT
.,.,TRBV7-3,TRBJ2-2,CASSLTAANTGELFF,TGTGCCAGCAGCTTAACGGCAGCGAACACCGGGGAGCTGTTTTTT
.,.,TRBV10-3,TRBJ2-2,CAISESVTGTGELFF,TGTGCCATCAGTGAGTCGGTAACAGGGACCGGGGAGCTGTTTTTT
TRBD1,.,TRBV27,TRBJ1-5,CASATGGEQPQHF,TGTGCCAGCGCTACAGGGGGGGAACAGCCCCAGCATTTT
TRBD1,.,TRBV28,TRBJ2-2,CASSFGQGDGELFF,TGTGCCAGCAGTTTCGGACAGGGGGACGGGGAGCTGTTTTTT
TRBD1,.,TRBV7-9,TRBJ2-7,CASSAPGQGSYEQYF,TGTGCCAGCAGCGCCCCGGGACAGGGCTCCTACGAGCAGTACTTC
TRBD1,.,TRBV27,TRBJ1-2,CASSFGQGYGYTF,TGTGCCAGCAGTTTCGGACAGGGGTATGGCTACACCTTC
.,.,TRBV29-1,TRBJ1-1,CSVELRTFFAEAFF,TGCAGCGTTGAACTCCGGACTTTCTTCGCTGAAGCTTTCTTT
.,.,TRBV7-2,TRBJ2-7,CASSLDSREQYF,TGTGCCAGCAGCTTAGATAGCCGGGAGCAGTACTTC
TRBD1,.,TRBV28,TRBJ2-7,CASSLTRDRGSYEQYF,TGTGCCAGCAGTTTGACGAGGGACAGGGGATCCTACGAGCAGTACTTC
TRBD1,.,TRBV19,TRBJ1-2,CASRDRVGGYTF,TGTGCCAGTAGGGACAGGGTAGGTGGCTACACCTTC
.,.,TRBV7-2,TRBJ2-3,CASSFSTNTQYF,TGTGCCAGCAGCTTTAGCACCAATACGCAGTATTTT
.,.,TRBV2,TRBJ2-7,CASTTGLLSAYEQYF,TGTGCCAGCACTACCGGACTACTTTCAGCCTACGAGCAGTACTTC
TRBD1,few,TRBV7-2,TRBJ1-2,CASSYSLTGVGFYGYTF,TGTGCCAGCAGCTATTCCTTGACAGGGGTGGGATTCTATGGCTACACCTTC
.,.,TRBV6-1,TRBJ1-4,CASLIDRSINEKLFF,TGTGCCAGCCTCATCGATCGGTCTATTAATGAAAAACTGTTTTTT
.,.,TRBV10-3,TRBJ2-3,CAISLAGSSTDTQYF,TGTGCCATCAGCCTCGCGGGCTCTAGCACAGATACGCAGTATTTT
TRBD1,.,TRBV28,TRBJ1-5,CASKGADNSNQPQHF,TGTGCCAGCAAGGGGGCAGATAATAGCAATCAGCCCCAGCATTTT
.,once,TRBV14,TRBJ2-7,CASSQAPGRNEQYF,TGTGCCAGCAGCCAAGCCCCGGGAAGGAACGAGCAGTACTTC
.,.,TRBV7-9,TRBJ2-5,CASSKDTGETQYF,TGTGCCAGCAGCAAAGACACGGGGGAGACCCAGTACTTC
TRBD2,few,TRBV29-1,TRBJ2-1,CSVEGLAGSSSYNEQFF,TGCAGCGTTGAGGGACTAGCGGGCTCGAGCTCCTACAATGAGCAGTTCTTC